This note documents a single TCR beta chain sequence. The data were taken from a study of blood T cell repertoires in COVID-19. Study details: Sources were T cells, B-cell-depleted T cells, or PBMCs; the material itself was cDNA or gDNA.

Methods used by the authors: Using reference gene primer amplification, nucleated cell counts were estimated. This table comes from immunoSEQ multiplex PCR, and its TCRdb copy is limited to in-frame clones, with some not included. The V and J calls and clone size come from that table; D and trimming were worked out from the DNA. The sample shows about 400,000 clones, 85% to 90% of them seen only once. This CDR3 has 16 residues. Germline trimming cut 1 base from V and 5 bases from J; bases unmatched to any gene: 8. Germline CDR1 KGHDR, CDR2 SFDVKD. In terms of age and location, participants ranged from about 18 to 100 years and lived in about two dozen US areas. Researchers sorted participants into cohorts using their self-reported clinical history.

This clonotype was sampled from a woman in her 30s with acute COVID-19. Specimen: PBMCs or T cells enriched from blood (not recorded which). The gene calls are TRBV24-1 and TRBJ2-5; 8 bases match TRBD1. CDR3 region: CATSDFVQGARETQYF. DNA of the CDR3: TGTGCCACCAGTGATTTCGTCCAGGGGGCCCGGGAGACCCAGTACTTC.